This TCR beta chain was identified in a study of blood T cell repertoires in COVID-19. Original processing methods: Amplification of reference gene primers was used by the study to estimate nucleated cell counts. Only in-frame clones appear in the TCRdb table, and some are missing; sequencing was by immunoSEQ multiplex PCR. The D gene and trimming were derived from the DNA, and the V and J assignments and clone size from that table. Of hundreds of thousands of clones in the sample, approximately 92% are singletons; the top ten hold 0.95% to 1.2%. V was cut by 3 bases and J by 1 base, with 12 bases left in between. CDR1 is LNHDA, CDR2 SQIVND, per germline (reference sequence). CDR3 length: 16 amino acids.

This chain joins TRBV19 and TRBJ2-2; no definite D call. The sequence was collected from a man aged 25-45 years who had recovered from COVID-19. The sequenced sample was PBMCs or T cells enriched from blood (not recorded which). The CDR3 protein is CASSILRKLNTGELFF. CDR3 coding DNA: TGTGCCAGTAGTATCCTGCGGAAGCTGAACACCGGGGAGCTGTTTTTT.